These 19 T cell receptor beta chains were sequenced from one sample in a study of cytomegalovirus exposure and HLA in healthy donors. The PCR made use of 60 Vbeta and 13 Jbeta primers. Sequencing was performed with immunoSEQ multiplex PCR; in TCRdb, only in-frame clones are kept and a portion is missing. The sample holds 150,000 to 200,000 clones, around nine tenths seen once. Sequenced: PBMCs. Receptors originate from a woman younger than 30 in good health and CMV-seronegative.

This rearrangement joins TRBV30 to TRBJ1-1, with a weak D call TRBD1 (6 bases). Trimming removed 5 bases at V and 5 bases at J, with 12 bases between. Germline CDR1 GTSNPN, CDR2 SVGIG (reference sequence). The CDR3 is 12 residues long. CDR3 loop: CAWAQGWTEAFF. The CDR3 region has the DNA TGTGCCTGGGCACAGGGTTGGACTGAAGCTTTCTTT. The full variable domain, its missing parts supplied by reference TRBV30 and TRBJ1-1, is SQTIHQWPATLVQPVGSPLSLECTVEGTSNPNLYWYRQAAGRGLQLLFYSVGIGQISSEVPQNLSASRPQDRQFILSSKKLLLSDSGFYLCAWAQGWTEAFFGQGTRLTVV.

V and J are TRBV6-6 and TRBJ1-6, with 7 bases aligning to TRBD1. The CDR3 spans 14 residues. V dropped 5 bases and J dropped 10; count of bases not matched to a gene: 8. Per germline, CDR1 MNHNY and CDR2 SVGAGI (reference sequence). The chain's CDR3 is CASSPTGLGSPLHF. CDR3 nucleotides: TGTGCCAGCAGTCCGACAGGGTTAGGATCACCCCTCCACTTT.

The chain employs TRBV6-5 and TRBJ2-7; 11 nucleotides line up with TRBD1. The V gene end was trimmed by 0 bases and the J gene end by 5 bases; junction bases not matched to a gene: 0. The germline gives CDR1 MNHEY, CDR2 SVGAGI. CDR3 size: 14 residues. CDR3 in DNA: TGTGCCAGCAGTTACTCGGGACAGGGGGACGAGCAGTACTTC. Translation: CASSYSGQGDEQYF.

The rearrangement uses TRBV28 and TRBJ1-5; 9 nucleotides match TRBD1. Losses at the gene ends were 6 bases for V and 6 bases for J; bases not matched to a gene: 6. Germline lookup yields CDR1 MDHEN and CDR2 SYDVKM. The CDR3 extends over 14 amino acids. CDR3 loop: CASSLDRGVQPQHF. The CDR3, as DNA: TGTGCCAGCAGCCTCGACAGGGGGGTTCAGCCCCAGCATTTT.

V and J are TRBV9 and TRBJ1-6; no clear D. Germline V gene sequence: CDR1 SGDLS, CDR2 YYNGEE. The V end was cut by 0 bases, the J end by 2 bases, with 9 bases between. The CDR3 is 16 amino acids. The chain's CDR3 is CASSVAGSAYNSPLHF. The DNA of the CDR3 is TGTGCCAGCAGCGTAGCGGGGAGCGCCTATAATTCACCCCTCCACTTT.

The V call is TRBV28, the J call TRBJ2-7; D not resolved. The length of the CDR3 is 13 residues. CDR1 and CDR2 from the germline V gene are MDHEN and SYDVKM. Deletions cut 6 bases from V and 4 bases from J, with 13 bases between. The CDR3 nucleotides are TGTGCCAGCAGGCCAACGCCAGGATACGAGCAGTACTTC. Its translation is CASRPTPGYEQYF.

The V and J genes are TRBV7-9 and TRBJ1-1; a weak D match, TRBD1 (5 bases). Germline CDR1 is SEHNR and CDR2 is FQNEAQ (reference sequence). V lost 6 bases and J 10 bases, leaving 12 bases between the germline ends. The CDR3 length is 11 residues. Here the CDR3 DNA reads TGTGCCAGCAGACTCACGGGGGGAGCTTTCTTT. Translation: CASRLTGGAFF.

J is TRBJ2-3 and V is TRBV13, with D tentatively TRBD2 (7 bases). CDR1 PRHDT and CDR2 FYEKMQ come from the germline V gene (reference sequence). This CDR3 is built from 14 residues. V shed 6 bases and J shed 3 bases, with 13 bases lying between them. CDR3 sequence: CASRKGGRTDTQYF. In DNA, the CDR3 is TGTGCCAGCAGAAAGGGGGGGCGTACAGATACGCAGTATTTT.

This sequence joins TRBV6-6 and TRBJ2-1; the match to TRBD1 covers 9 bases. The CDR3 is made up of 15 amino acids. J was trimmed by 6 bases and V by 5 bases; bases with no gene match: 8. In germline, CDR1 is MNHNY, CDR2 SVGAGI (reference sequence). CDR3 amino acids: CASSPRQGGLNEQFF. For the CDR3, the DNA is TGTGCCAGCAGTCCCCGACAGGGGGGGCTCAATGAGCAGTTCTTC.

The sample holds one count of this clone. The CDR3 DNA follows: TGCGCCAGCACCACACAGGGCGCGGCGACCGCAGATACGCAGTATTTT. Translating gives CASTTQGAATADTQYF. The chain employs TRBV4-1 and TRBJ2-3; D possibly corresponds to TRBD1 (6 bases). V lost 7 bases to trimming and J lost 4 bases, with 21 bases between them. CDR1 and CDR2 from the germline V gene are MGHRA and YSYEKL. There are 16 residues in the CDR3.

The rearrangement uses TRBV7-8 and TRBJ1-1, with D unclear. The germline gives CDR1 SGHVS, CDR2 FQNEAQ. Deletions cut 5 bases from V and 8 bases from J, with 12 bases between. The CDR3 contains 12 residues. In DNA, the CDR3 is TGTGCCAGCAGCCTGAGCCTACGAGAAGCTTTCTTT. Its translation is CASSLSLREAFF.

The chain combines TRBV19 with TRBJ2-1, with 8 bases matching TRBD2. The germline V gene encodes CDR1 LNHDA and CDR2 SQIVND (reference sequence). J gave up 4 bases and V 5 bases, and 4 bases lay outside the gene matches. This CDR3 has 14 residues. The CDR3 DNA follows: TGTGCCAGTAGTCCAGGACTAGCATACAATGAGCAGTTCTTC. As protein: CASSPGLAYNEQFF.

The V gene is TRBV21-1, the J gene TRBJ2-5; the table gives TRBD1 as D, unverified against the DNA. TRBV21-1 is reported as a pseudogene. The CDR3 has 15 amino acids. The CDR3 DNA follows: TGTGCCAGCAGCAAAGATCAGGCCCTTGTGAAGACCCAGTACTTC. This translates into CASSKDQALVKTQYF.

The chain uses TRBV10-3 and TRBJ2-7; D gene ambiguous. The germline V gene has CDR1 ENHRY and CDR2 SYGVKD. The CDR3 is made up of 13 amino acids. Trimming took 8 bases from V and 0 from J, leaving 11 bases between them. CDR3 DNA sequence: TGTGCCATCCGCCTTACAGACTCCTACGAGCAGTACTTC. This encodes CAIRLTDSYEQYF.

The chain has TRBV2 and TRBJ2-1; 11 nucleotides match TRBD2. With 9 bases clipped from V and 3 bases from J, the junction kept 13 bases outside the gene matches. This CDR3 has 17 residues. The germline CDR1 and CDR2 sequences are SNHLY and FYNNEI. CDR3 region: CASIGTSGPRGYNEQFF. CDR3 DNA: TGTGCCAGTATCGGGACTAGCGGCCCTCGAGGCTACAATGAGCAGTTCTTC. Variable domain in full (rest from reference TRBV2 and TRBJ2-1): EPEVTQTPSHQVTQMGQEVILRCVPISNHLYFYWYRQILGQKVEFLVSFYNNEISEKSEIFDDQFSVERPDGSNFTLKIRSTKLEDSAMYFCASIGTSGPRGYNEQFFGPGTRLTVL.

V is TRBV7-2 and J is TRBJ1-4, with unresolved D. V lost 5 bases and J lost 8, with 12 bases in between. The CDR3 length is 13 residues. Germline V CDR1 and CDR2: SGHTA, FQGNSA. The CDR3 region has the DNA TGTGCCAGCAGCACTCAAGCGGGGGAAAAACTGTTTTTT. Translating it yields CASSTQAGEKLFF.

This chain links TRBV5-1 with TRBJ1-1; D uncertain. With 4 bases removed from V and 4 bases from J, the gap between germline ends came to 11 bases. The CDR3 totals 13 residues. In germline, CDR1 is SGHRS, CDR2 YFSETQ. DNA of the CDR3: TGCGCCAGCAGCGACACCTTTAGCACTGAAGCTTTCTTT. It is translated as CASSDTFSTEAFF. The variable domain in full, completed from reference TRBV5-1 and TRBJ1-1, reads KAGVTQTPRYLIKTRGQQVTLSCSPISGHRSVSWYQQTPGQGLQFLFEYFSETQRNKGNFPGRFSGRQFSNSRSEMNVSTLELGDSALYLCASSDTFSTEAFFGQGTRLTVV.

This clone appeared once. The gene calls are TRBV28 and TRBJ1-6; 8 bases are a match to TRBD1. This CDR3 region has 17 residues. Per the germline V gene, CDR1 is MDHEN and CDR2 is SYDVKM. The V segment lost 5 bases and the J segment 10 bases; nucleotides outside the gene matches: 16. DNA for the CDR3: TGTGCCAGCAGTCCGGCCTTGGGACAGGAGGTATGGTCACCCCTCCACTTT. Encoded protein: CASSPALGQEVWSPLHF.

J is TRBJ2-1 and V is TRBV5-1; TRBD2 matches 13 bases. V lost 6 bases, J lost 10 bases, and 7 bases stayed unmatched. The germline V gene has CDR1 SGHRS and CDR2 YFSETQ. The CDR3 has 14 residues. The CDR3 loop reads CASITSGGAREQFF. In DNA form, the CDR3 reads TGCGCCAGCATCACTAGCGGGGGGGCGCGGGAGCAGTTCTTC. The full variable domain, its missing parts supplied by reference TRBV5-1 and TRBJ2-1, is KAGVTQTPRYLIKTRGQQVTLSCSPISGHRSVSWYQQTPGQGLQFLFEYFSETQRNKGNFPGRFSGRQFSNSRSEMNVSTLELGDSALYLCASITSGGAREQFFGPGTRLTVL.